Below are 28 T cell receptor beta chains sequenced from a single sample in a study of cytomegalovirus exposure and HLA in healthy donors. The PCR used 60 Vbeta and 13 Jbeta primers. Some clones are missing from TCRdb's copy, which holds only in-frame ones; the method was immunoSEQ multiplex PCR. This table holds some 250,000 clones, over 80% found once. Sequencing was done on a sample of PBMCs. These receptors were taken from a woman aged 40 to 55 in good health and CMV-seropositive.

The gene calls are TRBV27 and TRBJ2-1, with TRBD2 matching 14 bases. Germline trimming cut 6 bases from V and 10 bases from J; bases unmatched to any gene: 8. CDR1 is MNHEY, CDR2 SMNVEV, per germline (reference sequence). This CDR3 is built from 15 residues. The CDR3 region has the DNA TGTGCCAGCAGCCCGACTAGCGGGAGGGCCTGGGAGCAGTTCTTC. Residues: CASSPTSGRAWEQFF.

V is TRBV6-5 and J is TRBJ1-2, with 10 nucleotides matching TRBD1. The CDR3 extends over 14 amino acids. V gave up 7 bases and J gave up 7 bases; unmatched junction bases: 9. Germline CDR1 MNHEY, CDR2 SVGAGI. DNA of the CDR3: TGTGCCAGCACCATCGTCGGGACAGGGGTTGGCTACACCTTC. As protein: CASTIVGTGVGYTF.

This chain uses TRBV5-1 with TRBJ1-3; 7 bases are a match to TRBD1. With V trimmed by 2 bases and J by 0 bases, 5 bases remained unmatched. The germline V gene encodes CDR1 SGHRS and CDR2 YFSETQ. This CDR3 contains 16 residues. The chain's CDR3 is CASSLGGTDSGNTIYF. The CDR3 DNA reads TGCGCCAGCAGCTTAGGTGGGACAGACTCTGGAAACACCATATATTTT.

In this sample, this clone turned up once. This CDR3 is also generated by other DNA sequences in the sample. This chain links TRBV9 with TRBJ1-1; no clear D. The germline V gene encodes CDR1 SGDLS and CDR2 YYNGEE. The CDR3 contains 14 residues. The V end was cut by 4 bases, the J end by 1 base, with 11 bases between. CDR3 loop: CASSPRTGNTEAFF. In DNA form, the CDR3 reads TGTGCCAGCAGCCCCCGGACTGGGAACACTGAAGCTTTCTTT.

This clone was detected only a few times. This chain links TRBV30 with TRBJ2-1; D is perhaps TRBD2 (5 bases). CDR3 size: 10 residues. Germline V gene sequence: CDR1 GTSNPN, CDR2 SVGIG (reference sequence). The V and J ends lost 3 bases and 9 bases respectively, with 6 bases between them. The CDR3 bases are TGTGCCTGGAGCGGAGGTGAGCAGTTCTTC. As protein: CAWSGGEQFF.

This sequence joins TRBV5-6 and TRBJ1-2, with a tentative D call TRBD1 (6 bases). V dropped 3 bases and J dropped 2 bases, with 8 bases sitting between them. Germline CDR1 and CDR2: SGHDT and YYEEEE. The CDR3 contains 13 residues. The CDR3 region is CASSSTGNYGYTF. The CDR3 bases are TGTGCCAGCAGCTCCACAGGGAACTATGGCTACACCTTC.

The genes are TRBV30 and TRBJ1-2; possible D gene TRBD1, 5 bases. V was pared by 0 bases and J by 7 bases, with 9 bases between. Germline CDR1 GTSNPN, CDR2 SVGIG (reference sequence). The CDR3 extends over 12 amino acids. The CDR3 DNA reads TGTGCCTGGAGTGTATTAGGGGTTGGCTACACCTTC. Residues: CAWSVLGVGYTF.

The chain combines TRBV7-6 with TRBJ2-5; D is unresolved. The CDR3 covers 14 residues. CDR1 is SGHVS and CDR2 is FNYEAQ in the germline V gene. The V gene lost 3 bases and the J gene lost 0 bases, with 8 bases spanning the gap. The CDR3 loop reads CASSLEAYQETQYF. The CDR3 region has the DNA TGTGCCAGCAGCTTGGAAGCGTACCAAGAGACCCAGTACTTC.

The rearrangement joins TRBV6-6 to TRBJ1-4; 9 bases are a match to TRBD1. With 6 bases clipped from V and 7 bases from J, the junction kept 9 bases outside the gene matches. The V gene's germline CDR1 is MNHNY and CDR2 SVGAGI (reference sequence). The CDR3 covers 15 residues. CDR3 in amino acids: CASSRPGQGREKLFF. CDR3 in DNA: TGTGCCAGCAGCCGGCCGGGACAGGGACGTGAAAAACTGTTTTTT.

The chain joins TRBV7-6 to TRBJ2-3, with D tentatively TRBD2 (5 bases). This CDR3 contains 15 residues. Trimming stripped 3 bases from V and 4 bases from J, with 14 bases between. The germline V gene has CDR1 SGHVS and CDR2 FNYEAQ. CDR3 DNA: TGTGCCAGCAGCTTGAGGGCAGGCAATGCAGATACGCAGTATTTT. Amino acids: CASSLRAGNADTQYF. The variable domain in full, completed from reference TRBV7-6 and TRBJ2-3, reads GAGVSQSPRYKVTKRGQDVALRCDPISGHVSLYWYRQALGQGPEFLTYFNYEAQQDKSGLPNDRFSAERPEGSISTLTIQRTEQRDSAMYRCASSLRAGNADTQYFGPGTRLTVL.

This clone was seen only once. This chain uses TRBV11-3 with TRBJ1-1; 8 nucleotides align to TRBD1. J lost 3 bases, V lost 1 base, and 7 bases had no gene match. Looked up from germline, CDR1 is SGHNT and CDR2 is YENEEA. There are 16 residues in the CDR3. This CDR3 is CASSLAGQALDTEAFF. CDR3 nucleotide sequence: TGTGCCAGCAGCTTAGCGGGACAGGCCCTCGACACTGAAGCTTTCTTT.

The gene calls are TRBV7-2 and TRBJ1-2; the D is unclear. The CDR3 sequence is 10 residues long. Trimming removed 8 bases at V and 10 bases at J, with 11 bases between. CDR1 SGHTA and CDR2 FQGNSA come from the germline V gene. The CDR3 sequence is CASGDLDYTF. CDR3 DNA: TGTGCCAGCGGAGATCTAGACTACACCTTC.

V and J are TRBV19 and TRBJ2-1; D unresolved. Trimming removed 3 bases from V and 10 bases from J, with 10 bases in between. Germline V CDR1 and CDR2: LNHDA, SQIVND (reference sequence). The CDR3 consists of 12 residues. In nucleotides, the CDR3 is TGTGCCAGTAGTATGTGGGCACGGGAGCAGTTCTTC. Its translation is CASSMWAREQFF.

For this clone: This sample includes further DNA sequences coding for the same CDR3. This sequence joins TRBV7-2 and TRBJ2-1, with 8 bases lining up with TRBD1. V was pared by 5 bases and J by 1 base, with 4 bases of the junction left unmatched. The CDR3 runs to 15 residues. The germline V gene has CDR1 SGHTA and CDR2 FQGNSA. In DNA, the CDR3 is TGTGCCAGCAGCCCCGGACAGGGTTCCTACAATGAGCAGTTCTTC. The encoded protein is CASSPGQGSYNEQFF.

The gene calls are TRBV27 and TRBJ1-3, with TRBD1 as a possible D gene (5 bases). V lost 2 bases to trimming and J lost 0 bases, with 8 bases between them. This CDR3 is built from 15 residues. Germline CDR1 reads MNHEY; CDR2 reads SMNVEV (reference sequence). Written as DNA, the CDR3 is TGTGCCAGCAGTTTAACCAGGGCCTCTGGAAACACCATATATTTT. It specifies CASSLTRASGNTIYF.

The genes are TRBV7-9 and TRBJ1-1; 8 bases agree with TRBD1. This CDR3 is built from 16 residues. From germline, CDR1 is SEHNR and CDR2 FQNEAQ (reference sequence). Unmatched junction bases numbered 10, after V lost 4 bases and J lost 3 bases. CDR3 amino acids: CASSSRVTGVYTEAFF. The CDR3 bases are TGTGCCAGCAGCTCCCGTGTGACAGGGGTTTACACTGAAGCTTTCTTT.

This clone was observed a handful of times. CDR3 sequence reads: CASSSGQGTEAFF. The CDR3 coding sequence is TGTGCCAGCAGCTCGGGACAGGGCACTGAAGCTTTCTTT. The chain combines TRBV7-8 with TRBJ1-1, with 9 bases that match TRBD1. Germline trimming cut 4 bases from V and 4 bases from J; bases unmatched to any gene: 1. Germline V gene sequence: CDR1 SGHVS, CDR2 FQNEAQ. The CDR3 length is 13 residues.

This chain links TRBV7-9 with TRBJ2-7, with 8 bases aligning to TRBD1. The germline V gene has CDR1 SEHNR and CDR2 FQNEAQ (reference sequence). V lost 3 bases, J lost 1 base, and 8 bases stayed unmatched. CDR3 length equals 16 residues. The CDR3 sequence: CASSFQLRQGSYEQYF. In DNA form, the CDR3 reads TGTGCCAGCAGCTTCCAGCTCAGACAGGGGTCCTACGAGCAGTACTTC.

The V and J genes are TRBV4-1 and TRBJ2-3; 16 bases line up with TRBD2. Germline CDR1 reads MGHRA; CDR2 reads YSYEKL. Germline trimming cut 4 bases from V and 0 bases from J; bases unmatched to any gene: 10. This CDR3 region has 20 residues. The CDR3 bases are TGCGCCAGCAGCCCCACCCCCGGGACTAGCGGGAGGGCTAGCACAGATACGCAGTATTTT. Translated: CASSPTPGTSGRASTDTQYF.

This clone was detected only once. The rearrangement links TRBV5-1 to TRBJ2-2; 7 bases align to TRBD1. The CDR3 runs to 15 residues. Germline V gene lookup returns CDR1 SGHRS and CDR2 YFSETQ. The V gene end was trimmed by 4 bases and the J gene end by 2 bases; junction bases not matched to a gene: 5. CDR3 protein: CASSARQGNTGELFF. CDR3 in DNA: TGCGCCAGCAGCGCCCGACAGGGAAACACCGGGGAGCTGTTTTTT.

The chain recombines TRBV5-6 with TRBJ2-5, with D possibly being TRBD2 (6 bases). Trimming left V 0 bases short and J 1 base short, with 10 bases between. This CDR3 spans 15 amino acids. The V gene's germline CDR1 is SGHDT and CDR2 YYEEEE. The CDR3: CASSLDGLLQETQYF. The CDR3 DNA reads as TGTGCCAGCAGCTTGGACGGACTACTCCAAGAGACCCAGTACTTC.

V usage is TRBV7-2 and J usage is TRBJ1-2; 7 bases align to TRBD1. Germline V lookup: CDR1 SGHTA, CDR2 FQGNSA. CDR3 size: 14 residues. Trimming at V came to 5 bases and at J to 8 bases, leaving 11 bases not matched to a gene. CDR3 coding DNA: TGTGCCAGCAGCCCCTCACCAGACAGGGCAGGCTACACCTTC. The encoded protein is CASSPSPDRAGYTF.

The rearrangement joins TRBV11-3 to TRBJ2-1, with 10 bases identical to TRBD1. V shed 5 bases, J shed 4 bases, and the junction held 5 bases outside the gene matches. Germline CDR1 and CDR2: SGHNT and YENEEA. This CDR3 has 15 amino acids. The CDR3 DNA is TGTGCCAGCAGCCCCGGGACAGGGGATTACAATGAGCAGTTCTTC. The encoded protein is CASSPGTGDYNEQFF.

This clone was seen more than once but under ten times. This chain joins TRBV15 and TRBJ1-3; TRBD1 is a possible D gene (5 bases). Deletions cut 3 bases from V and 2 bases from J, with 11 bases between. From germline, CDR1 is LNHNV and CDR2 YYDKDF (reference sequence). This CDR3 contains 15 residues. CDR3 DNA: TGTGCCACCAGCAGCGGAGGGACCCCTGGAAACACCATATATTTT. It is translated as CATSSGGTPGNTIYF.

This rearrangement joins TRBV18 to TRBJ2-3; 8 bases match TRBD1. The CDR3 is 15 residues long. Trimming removed 3 bases from V and 13 bases from J; junction bases left unmatched: 15. The germline gives CDR1 KGHSH, CDR2 LQKENI. CDR3 sequence reads: CASSPSGGSIFGEYF. The CDR3 region has the DNA TGTGCCAGCTCACCGTCAGGGGGCTCAATATTTGGCGAGTATTTT.

The chain couples TRBV7-2 to TRBJ2-1; 12 bases map to TRBD2. V was clipped by 1 base and J by 7 bases; unmatched bases: 11. The CDR3 is 18 residues long. Germline V gene lookup returns CDR1 SGHTA and CDR2 FQGNSA. The CDR3 sequence: CASSLDWASGRAGNEQFF. The CDR3 nucleotides read TGTGCCAGCAGCTTAGATTGGGCTAGCGGGAGGGCCGGGAATGAGCAGTTCTTC.

In its sample, this clone was seen once. At one end the junction does not follow the germline gene, possibly because of a read error. The CDR3 coding sequence is TGTGCCAGCAGCTCGACCTTAGGACAGCCCGATTTT. It translates to CASSSTLGQPDF. This chain connects TRBV5-6 to TRBJ1-5, with a possible D match to TRBD1 (6 bases). The CDR3 contains 12 residues. Germline V gives CDR1 SGHDT, CDR2 YYEEEE.

This chain joins TRBV5-4 and TRBJ2-5; 7 positions agree with TRBD2. The CDR3 totals 14 residues. Germline CDR1 reads SGHNT; CDR2 reads YYREEE (reference sequence). After removal of 2 bases from V and 3 bases from J, the junction contained 4 bases not matched to a gene. The chain's CDR3 is CASSFVAGEETQYF. CDR3 coding DNA: TGTGCCAGCAGCTTCGTGGCGGGAGAAGAGACCCAGTACTTC.